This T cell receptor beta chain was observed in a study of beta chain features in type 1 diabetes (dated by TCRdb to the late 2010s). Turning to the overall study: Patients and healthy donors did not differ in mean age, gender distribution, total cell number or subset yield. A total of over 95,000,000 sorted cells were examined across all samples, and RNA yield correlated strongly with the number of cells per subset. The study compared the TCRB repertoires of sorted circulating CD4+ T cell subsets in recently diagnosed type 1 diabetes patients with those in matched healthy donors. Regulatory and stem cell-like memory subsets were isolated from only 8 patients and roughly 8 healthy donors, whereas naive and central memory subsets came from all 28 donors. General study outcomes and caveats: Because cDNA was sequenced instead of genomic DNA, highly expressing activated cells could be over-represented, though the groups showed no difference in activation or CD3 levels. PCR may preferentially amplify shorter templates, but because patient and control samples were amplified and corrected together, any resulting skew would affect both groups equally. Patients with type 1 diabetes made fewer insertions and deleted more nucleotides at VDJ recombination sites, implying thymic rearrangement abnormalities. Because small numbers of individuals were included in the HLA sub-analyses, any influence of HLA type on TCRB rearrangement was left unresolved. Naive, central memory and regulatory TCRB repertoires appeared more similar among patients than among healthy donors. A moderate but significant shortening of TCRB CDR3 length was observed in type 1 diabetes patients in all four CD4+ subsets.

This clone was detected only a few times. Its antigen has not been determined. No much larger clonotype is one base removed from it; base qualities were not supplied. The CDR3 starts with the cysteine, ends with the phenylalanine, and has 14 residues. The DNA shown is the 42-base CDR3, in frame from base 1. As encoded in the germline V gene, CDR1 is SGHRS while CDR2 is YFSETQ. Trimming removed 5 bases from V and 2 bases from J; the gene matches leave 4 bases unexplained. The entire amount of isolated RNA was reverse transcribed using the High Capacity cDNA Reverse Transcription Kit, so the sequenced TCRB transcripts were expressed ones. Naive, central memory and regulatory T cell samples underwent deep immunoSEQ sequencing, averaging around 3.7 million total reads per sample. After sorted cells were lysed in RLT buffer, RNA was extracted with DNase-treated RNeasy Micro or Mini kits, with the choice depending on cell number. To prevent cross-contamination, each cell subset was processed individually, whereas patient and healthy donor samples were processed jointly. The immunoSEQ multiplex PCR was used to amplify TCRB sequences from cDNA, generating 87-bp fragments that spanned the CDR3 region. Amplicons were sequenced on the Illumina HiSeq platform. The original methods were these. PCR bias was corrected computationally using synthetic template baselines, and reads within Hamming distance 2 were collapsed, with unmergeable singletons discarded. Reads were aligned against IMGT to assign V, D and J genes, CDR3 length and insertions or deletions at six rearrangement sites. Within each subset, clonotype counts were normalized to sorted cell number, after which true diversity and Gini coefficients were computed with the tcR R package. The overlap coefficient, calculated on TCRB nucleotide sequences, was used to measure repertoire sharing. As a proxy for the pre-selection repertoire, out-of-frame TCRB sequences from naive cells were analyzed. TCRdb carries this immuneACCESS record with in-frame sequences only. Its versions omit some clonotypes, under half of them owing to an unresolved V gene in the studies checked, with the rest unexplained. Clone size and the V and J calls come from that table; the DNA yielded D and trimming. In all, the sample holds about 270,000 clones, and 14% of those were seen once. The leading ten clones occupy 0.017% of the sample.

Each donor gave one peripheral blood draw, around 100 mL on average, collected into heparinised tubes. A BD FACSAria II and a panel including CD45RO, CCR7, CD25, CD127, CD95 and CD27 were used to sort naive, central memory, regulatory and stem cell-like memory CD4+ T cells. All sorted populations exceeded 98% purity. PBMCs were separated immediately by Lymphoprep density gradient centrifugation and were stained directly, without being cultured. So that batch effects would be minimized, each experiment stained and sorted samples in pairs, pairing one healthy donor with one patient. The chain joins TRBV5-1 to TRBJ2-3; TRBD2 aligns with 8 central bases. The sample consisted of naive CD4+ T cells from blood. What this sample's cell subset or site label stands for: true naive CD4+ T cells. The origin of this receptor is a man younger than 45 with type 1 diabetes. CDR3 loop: CASSGAGVTDTQYF. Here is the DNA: TGCGCCAGCAGTGGAGCGGGGGTCACAGATACGCAGTATTTT.